This T cell receptor (beta chain) was obtained from a study of tumor and adjacent non-tumor tissue in lung cancer. For the study at large: Samples averaged about 4.3 million productive TCRbeta reads each.

The CDR3 has 18 amino acids. Germline assignment: CDR1 SGHKS and CDR2 YYEKEE (reference sequence). Study outcomes and limitations: Normal lung showed higher cumulative top 100 clone frequency than tumor. Significantly higher TCR diversity was found in tumor than normal lung.

The library came from three nested PCR rounds adapted from ARM-PCR protocols. TCRdb reanalysed the multiplex PCR reads using MiXCR and keeps one entry per CDR3 protein. The data hold some 78,000 distinct CDR3 sequences, with 65% to 90% observed a single time. In the case of this clonotype: Its specificity is unknown. A junction end diverges from the germline sequence, so it may reflect a read error.

This sample's RNA came from whole unsorted tissue. This sequence originates from a woman aged 50 to 60 with non-small cell lung cancer. The J gene is TRBJ2-1, the V gene TRBV5-5; D not resolved. The specimen sequenced was lung tumor tissue. The CDR3 DNA reads as TGTGCCAGCAGCTTGGCGGTTCTAGTAACCCGATTCTACAATGAGCAATTCTTC. Translating it yields CASSLAVLVTRFYNEQFF.